This TCR beta chain is drawn from a study of cytomegalovirus exposure and HLA in healthy donors. Study-level findings and limits: Reports indicated that the classifier achieved high specificity and sensitivity in diagnosing cytomegalovirus status. Previous analysis showed most TCR beta V segments were productive about 90% or about 30% of the time. In vitro experiments confirmed that three CMV-associated chains were specific for CMV antigens.

Vbeta (60) and Jbeta (13) primers were used in the PCR. Method: immunoSEQ multiplex PCR; TCRdb's copy keeps in-frame clones and lacks some. The sample lists some 130,000 clones, approximately 78% occurring once. Germline values: CDR1 MNHEY, CDR2 SMNVEV (reference sequence). The CDR3 extends over 16 amino acids. This clone was seen a few times. Its antigen is unknown. At one end the junction does not follow the germline gene, possibly because of a read error. The sequencing input was PBMCs. The receptor was derived from a human donor in good health. The chain has TRBV27 and TRBJ2-7; 8 bases are shared with TRBD1. The CDR3 spells CASSRLAGGASFEQYF. DNA for the CDR3: TGTGCCAGCAGCCGACTCGCAGGGGGCGCATCCTTCGAGCAGTACTTC.